A selection of T cell receptor beta chains follows, all from one sample in a study of CD8 T cells in Susac syndrome. TCRdb reprocessed the immunoSEQ multiplex PCR reads via MiXCR and lists one record per CDR3 protein. The sample lists about 190,000 distinct CDR3 sequences, approximately 94% occurring once. The sample comprised CD4+ T cells from PBMCs. The receptors were sampled from a human donor with Susac syndrome. Both conserved end residues are part of each CDR3. Fields, in order: CDR3 length, clone size, D gene, V gene, J gene, CDR3 protein, CDR3 DNA. D genes are given only for firm matches. Only part of the rows carry a size: once, few, many, or a class if the clone is expanded.

cdr3_length: 14
clone_size: once
d_call: TRBD2
v_call: TRBV10-3
j_call: TRBJ2-7
cdr3_aa: CAIRGSGGSYEQYF
cdr3_nt: TGTGCCATCAGAGGTAGCGGGGGCTCCTACGAGCAGTACTTC

cdr3_length: 12
clone_size: .
d_call: .
v_call: TRBV30
j_call: TRBJ1-2
cdr3_aa: CAWNSYRGGYTF
cdr3_nt: TGTGCCTGGAATTCTTATAGGGGTGGCTACACCTTC

cdr3_length: 15
clone_size: .
d_call: .
v_call: TRBV20-1
j_call: TRBJ2-3
cdr3_aa: CSARPSGRRGDTQYF
cdr3_nt: TGCAGTGCTAGACCATCGGGCAGAAGAGGCGATACGCAGTATTTT

cdr3_length: 13
clone_size: .
d_call: TRBD1
v_call: TRBV20-1
j_call: TRBJ2-1
cdr3_aa: CSASNDRGNEQFF
cdr3_nt: TGCAGTGCTAGTAACGACAGGGGGAATGAGCAGTTCTTC

cdr3_length: 13
clone_size: .
d_call: .
v_call: TRBV5-8
j_call: TRBJ2-2
cdr3_aa: CASSFGYTGELFF
cdr3_nt: TGTGCCAGCAGCTTTGGATACACCGGGGAGCTGTTTTTT

cdr3_length: 14
clone_size: .
d_call: .
v_call: TRBV29-1
j_call: TRBJ2-1
cdr3_aa: CSETKGAEGNEQFF
cdr3_nt: TGCAGCGAAACAAAGGGGGCGGAGGGCAATGAGCAGTTCTTC

cdr3_length: 15
clone_size: .
d_call: .
v_call: TRBV3-1
j_call: TRBJ2-7
cdr3_aa: CASSQLPSETGEQYF
cdr3_nt: TGTGCCAGCAGCCAATTACCTTCCGAAACAGGCGAGCAGTACTTC

cdr3_length: 14
clone_size: .
d_call: TRBD1
v_call: TRBV5-6
j_call: TRBJ2-7
cdr3_aa: CASRRLGTDHEQYF
cdr3_nt: TGTGCCAGCAGACGTCTCGGGACAGACCACGAGCAGTACTTC

cdr3_length: 14
clone_size: .
d_call: TRBD1
v_call: TRBV7-2
j_call: TRBJ2-1
cdr3_aa: CAIQWDSSYNEQFF
cdr3_nt: TGTGCCATCCAGTGGGACAGTTCCTACAATGAGCAGTTCTTC

cdr3_length: 15
clone_size: once
d_call: .
v_call: TRBV4-2
j_call: TRBJ1-3
cdr3_aa: CASSPDRHSGNTIYF
cdr3_nt: TGTGCCAGCAGCCCAGACAGACACTCTGGAAACACCATATATTTT